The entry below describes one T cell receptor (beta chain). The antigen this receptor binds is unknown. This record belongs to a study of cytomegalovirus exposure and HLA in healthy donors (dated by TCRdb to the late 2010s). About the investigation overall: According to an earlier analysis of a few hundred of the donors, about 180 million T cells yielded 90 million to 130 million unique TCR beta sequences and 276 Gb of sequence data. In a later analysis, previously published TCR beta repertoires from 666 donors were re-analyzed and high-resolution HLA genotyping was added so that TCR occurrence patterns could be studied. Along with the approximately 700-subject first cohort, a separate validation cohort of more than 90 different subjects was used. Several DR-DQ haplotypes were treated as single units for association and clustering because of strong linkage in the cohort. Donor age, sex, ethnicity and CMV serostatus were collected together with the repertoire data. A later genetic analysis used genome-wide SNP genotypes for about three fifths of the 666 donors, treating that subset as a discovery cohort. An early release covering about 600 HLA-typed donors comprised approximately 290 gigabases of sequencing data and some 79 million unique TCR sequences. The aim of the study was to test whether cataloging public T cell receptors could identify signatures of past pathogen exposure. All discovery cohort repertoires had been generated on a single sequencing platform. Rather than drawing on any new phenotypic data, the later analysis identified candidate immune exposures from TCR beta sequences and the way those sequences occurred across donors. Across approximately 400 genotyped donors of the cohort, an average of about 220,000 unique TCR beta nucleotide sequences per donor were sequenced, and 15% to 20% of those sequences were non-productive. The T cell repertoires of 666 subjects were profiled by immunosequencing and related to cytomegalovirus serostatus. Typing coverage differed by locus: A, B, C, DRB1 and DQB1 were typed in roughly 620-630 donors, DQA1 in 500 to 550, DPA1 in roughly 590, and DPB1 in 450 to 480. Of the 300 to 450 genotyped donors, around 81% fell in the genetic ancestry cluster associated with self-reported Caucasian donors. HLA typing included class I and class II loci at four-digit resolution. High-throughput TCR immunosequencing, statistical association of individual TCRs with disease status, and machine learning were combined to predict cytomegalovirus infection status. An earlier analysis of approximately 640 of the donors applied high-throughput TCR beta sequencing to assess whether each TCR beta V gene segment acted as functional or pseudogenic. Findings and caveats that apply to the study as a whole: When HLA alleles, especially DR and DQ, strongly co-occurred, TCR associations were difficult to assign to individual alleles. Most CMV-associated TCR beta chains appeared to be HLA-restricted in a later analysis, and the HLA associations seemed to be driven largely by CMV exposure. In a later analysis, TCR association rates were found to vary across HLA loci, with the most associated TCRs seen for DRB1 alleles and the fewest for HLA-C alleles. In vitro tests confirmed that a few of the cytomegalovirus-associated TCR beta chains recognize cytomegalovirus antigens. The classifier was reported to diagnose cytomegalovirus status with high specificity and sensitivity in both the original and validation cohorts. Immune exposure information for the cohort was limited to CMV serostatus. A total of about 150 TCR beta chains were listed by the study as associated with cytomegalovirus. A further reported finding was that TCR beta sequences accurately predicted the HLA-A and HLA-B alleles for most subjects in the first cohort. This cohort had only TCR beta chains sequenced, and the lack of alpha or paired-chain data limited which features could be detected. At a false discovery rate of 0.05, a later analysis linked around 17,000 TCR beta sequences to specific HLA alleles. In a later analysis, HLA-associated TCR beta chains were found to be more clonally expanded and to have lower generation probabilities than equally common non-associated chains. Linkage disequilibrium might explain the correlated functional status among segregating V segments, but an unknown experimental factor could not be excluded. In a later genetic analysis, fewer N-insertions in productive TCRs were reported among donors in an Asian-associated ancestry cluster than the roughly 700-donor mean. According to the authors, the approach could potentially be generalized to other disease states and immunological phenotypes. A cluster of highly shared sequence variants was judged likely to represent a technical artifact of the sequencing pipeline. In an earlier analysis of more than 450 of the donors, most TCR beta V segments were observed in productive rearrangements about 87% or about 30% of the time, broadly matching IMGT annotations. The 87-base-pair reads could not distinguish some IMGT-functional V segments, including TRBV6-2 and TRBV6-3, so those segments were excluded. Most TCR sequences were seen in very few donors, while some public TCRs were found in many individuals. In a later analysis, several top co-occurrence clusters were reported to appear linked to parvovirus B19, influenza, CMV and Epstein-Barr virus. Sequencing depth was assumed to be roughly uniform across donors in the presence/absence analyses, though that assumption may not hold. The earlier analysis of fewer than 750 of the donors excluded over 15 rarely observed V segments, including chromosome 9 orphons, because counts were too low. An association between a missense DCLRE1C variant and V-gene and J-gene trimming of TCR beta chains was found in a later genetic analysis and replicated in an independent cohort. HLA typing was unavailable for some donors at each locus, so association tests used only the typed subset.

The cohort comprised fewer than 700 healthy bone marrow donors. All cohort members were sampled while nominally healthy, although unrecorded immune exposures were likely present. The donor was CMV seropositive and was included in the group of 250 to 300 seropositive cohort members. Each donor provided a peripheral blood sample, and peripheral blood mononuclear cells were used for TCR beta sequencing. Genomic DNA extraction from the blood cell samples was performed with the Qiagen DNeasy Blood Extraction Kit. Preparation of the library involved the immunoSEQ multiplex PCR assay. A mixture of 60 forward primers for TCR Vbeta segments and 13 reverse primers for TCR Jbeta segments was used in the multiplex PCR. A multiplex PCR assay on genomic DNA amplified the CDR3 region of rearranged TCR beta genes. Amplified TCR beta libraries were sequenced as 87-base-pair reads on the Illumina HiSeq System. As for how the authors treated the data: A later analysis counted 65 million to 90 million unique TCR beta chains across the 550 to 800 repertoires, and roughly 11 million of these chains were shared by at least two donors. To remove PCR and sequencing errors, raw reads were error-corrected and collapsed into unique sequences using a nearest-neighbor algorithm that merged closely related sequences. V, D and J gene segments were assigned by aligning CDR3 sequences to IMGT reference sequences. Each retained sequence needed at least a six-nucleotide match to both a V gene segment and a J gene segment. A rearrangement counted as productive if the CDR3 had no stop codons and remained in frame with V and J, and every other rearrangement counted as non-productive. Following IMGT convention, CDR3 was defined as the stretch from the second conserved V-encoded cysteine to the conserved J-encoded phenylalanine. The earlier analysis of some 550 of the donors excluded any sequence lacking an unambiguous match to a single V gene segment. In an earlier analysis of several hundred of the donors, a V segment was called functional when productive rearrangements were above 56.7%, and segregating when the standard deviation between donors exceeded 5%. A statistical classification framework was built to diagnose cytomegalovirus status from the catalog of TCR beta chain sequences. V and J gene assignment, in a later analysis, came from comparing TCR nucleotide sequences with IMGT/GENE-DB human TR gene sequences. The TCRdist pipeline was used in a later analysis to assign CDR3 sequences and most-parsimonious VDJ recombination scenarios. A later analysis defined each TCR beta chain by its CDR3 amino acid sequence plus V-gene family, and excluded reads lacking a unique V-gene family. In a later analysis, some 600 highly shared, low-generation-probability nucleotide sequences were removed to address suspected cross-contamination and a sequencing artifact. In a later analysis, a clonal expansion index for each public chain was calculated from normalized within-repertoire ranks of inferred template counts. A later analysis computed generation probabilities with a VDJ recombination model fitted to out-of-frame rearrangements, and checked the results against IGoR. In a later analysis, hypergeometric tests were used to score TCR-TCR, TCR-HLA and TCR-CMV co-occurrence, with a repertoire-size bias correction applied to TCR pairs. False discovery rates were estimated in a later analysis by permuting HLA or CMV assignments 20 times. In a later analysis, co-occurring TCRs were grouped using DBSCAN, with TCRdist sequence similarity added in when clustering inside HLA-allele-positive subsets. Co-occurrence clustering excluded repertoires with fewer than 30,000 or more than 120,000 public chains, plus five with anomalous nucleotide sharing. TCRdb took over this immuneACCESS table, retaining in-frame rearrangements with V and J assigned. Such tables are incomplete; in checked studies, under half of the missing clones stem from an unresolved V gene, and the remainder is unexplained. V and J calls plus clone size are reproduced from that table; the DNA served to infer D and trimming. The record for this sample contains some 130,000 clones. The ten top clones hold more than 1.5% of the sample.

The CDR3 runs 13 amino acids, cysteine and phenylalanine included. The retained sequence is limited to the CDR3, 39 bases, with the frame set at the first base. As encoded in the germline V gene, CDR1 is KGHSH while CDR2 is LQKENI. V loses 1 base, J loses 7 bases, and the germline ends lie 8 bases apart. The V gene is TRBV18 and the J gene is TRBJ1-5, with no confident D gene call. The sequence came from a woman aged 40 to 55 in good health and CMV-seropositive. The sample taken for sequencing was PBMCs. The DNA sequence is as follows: TGTGCCAGCTCACCACATAGTCTCCAGCCCCAGCATTTT. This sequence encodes CASSPHSLQPQHF. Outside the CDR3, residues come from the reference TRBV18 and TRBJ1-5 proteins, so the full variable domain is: NAGVMQNPRHLVRRRGQEARLRCSPMKGHSHVYWYRQLPEEGLKFMVYLQKENIIDESGMPKERFSAEFPKEGPSILRIQQVVRGDSAAYFCASSPHSLQPQHFGDGTRLSIL.